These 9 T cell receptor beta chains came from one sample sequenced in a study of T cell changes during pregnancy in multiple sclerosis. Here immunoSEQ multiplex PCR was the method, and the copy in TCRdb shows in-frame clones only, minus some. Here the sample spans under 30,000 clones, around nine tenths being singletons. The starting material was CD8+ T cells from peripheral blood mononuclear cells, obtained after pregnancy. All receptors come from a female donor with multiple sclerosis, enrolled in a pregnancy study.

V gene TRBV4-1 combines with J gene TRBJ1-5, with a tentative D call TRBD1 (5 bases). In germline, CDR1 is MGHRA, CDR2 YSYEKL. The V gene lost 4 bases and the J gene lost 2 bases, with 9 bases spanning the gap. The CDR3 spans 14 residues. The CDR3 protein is CASSPREGNQPQHF. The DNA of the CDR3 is TGCGCCAGCAGCCCCAGGGAGGGCAATCAGCCCCAGCATTTT.

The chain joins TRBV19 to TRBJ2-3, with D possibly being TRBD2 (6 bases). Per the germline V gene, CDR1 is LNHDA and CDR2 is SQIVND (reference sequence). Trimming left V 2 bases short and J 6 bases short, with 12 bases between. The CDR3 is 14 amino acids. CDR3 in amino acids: CASSIFGGTDTQYF. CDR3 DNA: TGTGCCAGTAGTATATTCGGGGGAACGGATACGCAGTATTTT.

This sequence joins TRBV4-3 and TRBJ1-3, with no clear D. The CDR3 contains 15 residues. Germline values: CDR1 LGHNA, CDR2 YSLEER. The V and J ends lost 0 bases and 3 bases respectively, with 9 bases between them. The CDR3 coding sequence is TGCGCCAGCAGCCAAGATACGGGAGATGGAAACACCATATATTTT. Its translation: CASSQDTGDGNTIYF.

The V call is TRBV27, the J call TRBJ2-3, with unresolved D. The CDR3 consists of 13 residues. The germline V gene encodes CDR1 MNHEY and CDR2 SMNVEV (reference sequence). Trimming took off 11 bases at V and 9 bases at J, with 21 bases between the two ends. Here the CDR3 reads CAVAGVELQTQYF. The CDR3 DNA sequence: TGTGCCGTCGCTGGCGTCGAGTTACAGACGCAGTATTTT.

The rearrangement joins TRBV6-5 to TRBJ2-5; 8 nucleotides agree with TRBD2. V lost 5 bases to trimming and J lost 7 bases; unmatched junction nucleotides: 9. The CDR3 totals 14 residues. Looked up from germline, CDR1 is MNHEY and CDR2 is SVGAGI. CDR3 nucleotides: TGTGCCAGCAGTCCGGGACTAGGCAAAGGGACCCAGTACTTC. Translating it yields CASSPGLGKGTQYF.

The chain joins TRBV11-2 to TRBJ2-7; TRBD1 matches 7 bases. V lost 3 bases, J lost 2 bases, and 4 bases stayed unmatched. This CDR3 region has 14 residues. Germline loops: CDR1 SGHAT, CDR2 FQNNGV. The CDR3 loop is CASSFGTATYEQYF. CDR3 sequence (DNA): TGTGCCAGCAGCTTCGGGACAGCTACCTACGAGCAGTACTTC. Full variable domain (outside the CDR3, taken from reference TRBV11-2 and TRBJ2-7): EAGVAQSPRYKIIEKRQSVAFWCNPISGHATLYWYQQILGQGPKLLIQFQNNGVVDDSQLPKDRFSAERLKGVDSTLKIQPAKLEDSAVYLCASSFGTATYEQYFGPGTRLTVT.

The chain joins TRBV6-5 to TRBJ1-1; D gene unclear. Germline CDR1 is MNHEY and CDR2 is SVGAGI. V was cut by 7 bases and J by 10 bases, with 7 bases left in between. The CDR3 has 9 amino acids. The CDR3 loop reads CASTYGAFF. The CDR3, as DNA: TGTGCCAGCACCTACGGAGCTTTCTTT.

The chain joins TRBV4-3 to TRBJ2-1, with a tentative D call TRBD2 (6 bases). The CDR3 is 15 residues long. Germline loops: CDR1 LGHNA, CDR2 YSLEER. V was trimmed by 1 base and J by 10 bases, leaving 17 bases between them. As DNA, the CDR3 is TGCGCCAGCAGCCAAGGGGATTGGGGGGAATGGGAGCAGTTCTTC. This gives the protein CASSQGDWGEWEQFF.

In nucleotides, the CDR3 is TGTGCCAGCAGTTTATGGGCTAGCGGCTACAATGAGCAGTTCTTC. Amino acids: CASSLWASGYNEQFF. The chain has TRBV27 and TRBJ2-1; TRBD2 aligns across 7 bases. The CDR3 sequence is 15 residues long. CDR1 is MNHEY, CDR2 SMNVEV, per germline (reference sequence). V lost 1 base, J lost 3 bases, and 3 bases stayed unmatched.